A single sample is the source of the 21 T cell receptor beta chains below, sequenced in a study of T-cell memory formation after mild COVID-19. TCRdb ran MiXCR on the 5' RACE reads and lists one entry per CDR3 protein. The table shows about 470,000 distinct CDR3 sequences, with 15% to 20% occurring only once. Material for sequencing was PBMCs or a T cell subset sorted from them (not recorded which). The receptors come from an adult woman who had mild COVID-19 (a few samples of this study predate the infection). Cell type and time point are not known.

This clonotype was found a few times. The CDR3 coding sequence is TGTGCCAGCAGTTCCCGGGACAGGACTCAGCCCCAGCATTTT. Its translation is CASSSRDRTQPQHF. V and J are TRBV12-3 or TRBV12-4 and TRBJ1-5; 8 bases fit TRBD1. There are 14 residues in the CDR3. The V segment lost 4 bases and the J segment 6 bases; nucleotides outside the gene matches: 5.

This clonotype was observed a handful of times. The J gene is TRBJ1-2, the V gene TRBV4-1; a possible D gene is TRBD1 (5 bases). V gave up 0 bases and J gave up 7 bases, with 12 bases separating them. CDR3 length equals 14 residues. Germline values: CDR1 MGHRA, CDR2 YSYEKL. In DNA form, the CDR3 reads TGCGCCAGCAGCCAAGATCGGCTCAGGGCTGGCTACACCTTC. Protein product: CASSQDRLRAGYTF.

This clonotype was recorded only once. CDR3 bases: TGTGCCAGCAGTCCCCAGGACAGGGGAATCTACGAGCAGTACTTC. Protein: CASSPQDRGIYEQYF. V and J are TRBV27 and TRBJ2-7; 9 nucleotides line up with TRBD1. Losses at the gene ends were 5 bases for V and 3 bases for J; bases not matched to a gene: 8. The CDR3 spans 15 residues. CDR1 and CDR2 from the germline V gene are MNHEY and SMNVEV (reference sequence).

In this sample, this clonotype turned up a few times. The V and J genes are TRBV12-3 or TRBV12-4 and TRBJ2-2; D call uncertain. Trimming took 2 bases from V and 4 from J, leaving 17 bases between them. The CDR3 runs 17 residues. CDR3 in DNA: TGTGCCAGCAGTTTATTACAATTTCGGATTTTCACCGGGGAGCTGTTTTTT. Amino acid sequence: CASSLLQFRIFTGELFF.

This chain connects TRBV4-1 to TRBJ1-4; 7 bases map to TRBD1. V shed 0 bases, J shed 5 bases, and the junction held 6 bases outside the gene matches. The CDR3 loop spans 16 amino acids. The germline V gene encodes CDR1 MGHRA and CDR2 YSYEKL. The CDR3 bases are TGCGCCAGCAGCCAAGATCGGGGGACAGAGAATGAAAAACTGTTTTTT. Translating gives CASSQDRGTENEKLFF.

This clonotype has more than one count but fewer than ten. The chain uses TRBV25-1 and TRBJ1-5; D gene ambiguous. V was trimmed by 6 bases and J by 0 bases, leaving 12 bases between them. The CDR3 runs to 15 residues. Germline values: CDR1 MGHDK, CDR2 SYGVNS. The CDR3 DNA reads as TGTGCCAGCAGCCACTTAAGGGATAGCAATCAGCCCCAGCATTTT. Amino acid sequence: CASSHLRDSNQPQHF.

The CDR3 coding sequence is TGTGCCAGCTTCGGGAGCAGTGAGCAGTTCTTC. This sequence encodes CASFGSSEQFF. The rearrangement links TRBV5-4 to TRBJ2-1, with D maybe TRBD2 (6 bases). Germline V CDR1 and CDR2: SGHNT, YYREEE (reference sequence). The CDR3 has 11 residues. Trimming cost V 7 bases and J 9 bases, with 11 bases left between them.

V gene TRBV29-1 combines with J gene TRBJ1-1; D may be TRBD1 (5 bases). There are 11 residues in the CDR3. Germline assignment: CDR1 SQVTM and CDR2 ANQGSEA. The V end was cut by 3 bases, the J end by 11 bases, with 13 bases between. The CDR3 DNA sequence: TGCAGCGTTGATGAAGGGGAAGGGGCTTTCTTT. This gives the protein CSVDEGEGAFF.

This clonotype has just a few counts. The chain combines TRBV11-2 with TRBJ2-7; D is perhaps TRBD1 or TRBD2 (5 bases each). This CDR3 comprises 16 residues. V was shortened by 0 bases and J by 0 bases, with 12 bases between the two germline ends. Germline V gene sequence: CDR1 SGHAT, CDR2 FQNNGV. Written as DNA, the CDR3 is TGTGCCAGCAGCTTAGATCGGTGGGGGAGCTCCTACGAGCAGTACTTC. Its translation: CASSLDRWGSSYEQYF.

CDR3 amino acids: CASSGPRGEQYF. Written as DNA, the CDR3 is TGCGCCAGCAGCGGGCCTAGGGGCGAGCAGTACTTC. The chain has TRBV5-1 and TRBJ2-7; tentative D call: TRBD1 (5 bases). Trimming took 4 bases from V and 6 from J, leaving 11 bases between them. The CDR3 consists of 12 residues. Germline assignment: CDR1 SGHRS and CDR2 YFSETQ.

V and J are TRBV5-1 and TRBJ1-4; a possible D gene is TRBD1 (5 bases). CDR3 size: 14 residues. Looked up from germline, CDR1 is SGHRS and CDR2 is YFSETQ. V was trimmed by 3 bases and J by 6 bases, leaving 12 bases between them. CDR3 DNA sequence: TGCGCCAGCAGCTCCGGCAGGGCCGATGAAAAACTGTTTTTT. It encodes CASSSGRADEKLFF. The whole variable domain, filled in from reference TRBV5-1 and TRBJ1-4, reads KAGVTQTPRYLIKTRGQQVTLSCSPISGHRSVSWYQQTPGQGLQFLFEYFSETQRNKGNFPGRFSGRQFSNSRSEMNVSTLELGDSALYLCASSSGRADEKLFFGSGTQLSVL.

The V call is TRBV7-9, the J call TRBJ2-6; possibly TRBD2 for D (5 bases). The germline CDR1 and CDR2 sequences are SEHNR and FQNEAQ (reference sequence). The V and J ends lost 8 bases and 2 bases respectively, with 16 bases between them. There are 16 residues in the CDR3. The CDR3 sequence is CASPTSGSPGANVLTF. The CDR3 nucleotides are TGTGCCAGCCCCACCTCGGGGTCCCCTGGGGCCAACGTCCTGACTTTC.

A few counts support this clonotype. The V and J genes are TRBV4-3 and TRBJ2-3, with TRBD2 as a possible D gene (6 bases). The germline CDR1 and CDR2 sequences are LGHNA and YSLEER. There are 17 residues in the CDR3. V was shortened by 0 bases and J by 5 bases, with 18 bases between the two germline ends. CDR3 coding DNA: TGCGCCAGCAGCCAAGATCTGGCGGGGTCGCGGGAAGATACGCAGTATTTT. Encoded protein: CASSQDLAGSREDTQYF.

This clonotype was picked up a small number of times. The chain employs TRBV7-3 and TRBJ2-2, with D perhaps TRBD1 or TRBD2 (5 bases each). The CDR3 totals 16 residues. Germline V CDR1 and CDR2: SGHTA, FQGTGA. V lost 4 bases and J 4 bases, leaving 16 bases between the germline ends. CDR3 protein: CASSSAPPGATGELFF. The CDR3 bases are TGTGCCAGCAGCTCAGCTCCGCCCGGGGCCACCGGGGAGCTGTTTTTT.

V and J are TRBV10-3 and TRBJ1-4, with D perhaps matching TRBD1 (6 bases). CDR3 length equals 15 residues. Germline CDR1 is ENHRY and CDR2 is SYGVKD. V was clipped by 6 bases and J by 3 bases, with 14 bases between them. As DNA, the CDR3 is TGTGCCATCAGCGAAGGGGGGACGGCTAATGAAAAACTGTTTTTT. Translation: CAISEGGTANEKLFF.

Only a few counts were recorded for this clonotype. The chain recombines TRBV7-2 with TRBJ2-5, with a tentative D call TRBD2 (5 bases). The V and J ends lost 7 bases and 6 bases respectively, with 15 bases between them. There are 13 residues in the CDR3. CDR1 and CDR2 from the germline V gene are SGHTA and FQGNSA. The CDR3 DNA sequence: TGTGCCAGCAAGAGGACTCTCGAAAAGACCCAGTACTTC. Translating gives CASKRTLEKTQYF.

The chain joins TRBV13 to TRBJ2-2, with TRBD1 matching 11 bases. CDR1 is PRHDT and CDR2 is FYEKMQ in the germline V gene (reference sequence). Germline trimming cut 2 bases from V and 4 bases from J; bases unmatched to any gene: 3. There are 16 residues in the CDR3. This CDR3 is CASSLRTGGLTGELFF. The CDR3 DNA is TGTGCCAGCAGCTTACGGACAGGGGGCCTCACCGGGGAGCTGTTTTTT.

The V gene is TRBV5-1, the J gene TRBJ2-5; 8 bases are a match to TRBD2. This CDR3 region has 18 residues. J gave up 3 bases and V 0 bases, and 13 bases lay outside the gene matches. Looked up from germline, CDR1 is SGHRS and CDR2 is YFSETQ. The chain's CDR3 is CASSLGSFRRGVEETQYF. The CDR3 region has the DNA TGCGCCAGCAGCTTGGGTAGTTTCAGGCGGGGGGTTGAAGAGACCCAGTACTTC.

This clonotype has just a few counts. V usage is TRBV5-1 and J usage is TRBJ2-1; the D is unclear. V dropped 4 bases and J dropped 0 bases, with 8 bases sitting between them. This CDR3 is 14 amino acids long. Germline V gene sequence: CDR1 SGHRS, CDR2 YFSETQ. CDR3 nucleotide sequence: TGCGCCAGCAGCCAAAAGGACTCCTACAATGAGCAGTTCTTC. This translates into CASSQKDSYNEQFF.

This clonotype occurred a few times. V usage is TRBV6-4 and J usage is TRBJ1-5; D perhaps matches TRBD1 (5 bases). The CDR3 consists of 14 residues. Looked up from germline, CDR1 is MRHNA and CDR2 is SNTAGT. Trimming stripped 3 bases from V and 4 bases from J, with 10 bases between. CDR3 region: CASSEDSTNQPQHF. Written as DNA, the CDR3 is TGTGCCAGCAGTGAAGACAGTACTAATCAGCCCCAGCATTTT.

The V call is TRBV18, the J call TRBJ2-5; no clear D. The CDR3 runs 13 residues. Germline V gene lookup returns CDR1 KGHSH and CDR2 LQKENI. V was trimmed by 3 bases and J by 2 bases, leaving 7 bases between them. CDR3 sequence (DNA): TGTGCCAGCTCACCGAGTTTGCAAGAGACCCAGTACTTC. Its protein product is CASSPSLQETQYF.